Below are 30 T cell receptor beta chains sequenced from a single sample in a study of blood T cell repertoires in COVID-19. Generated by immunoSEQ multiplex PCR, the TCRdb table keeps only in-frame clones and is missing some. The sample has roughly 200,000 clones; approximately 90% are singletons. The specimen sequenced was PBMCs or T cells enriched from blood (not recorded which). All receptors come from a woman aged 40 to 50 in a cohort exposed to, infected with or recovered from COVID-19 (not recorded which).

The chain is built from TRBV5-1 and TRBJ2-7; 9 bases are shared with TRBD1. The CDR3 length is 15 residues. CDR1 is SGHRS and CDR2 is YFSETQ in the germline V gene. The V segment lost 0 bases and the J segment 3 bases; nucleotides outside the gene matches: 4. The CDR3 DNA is TGCGCCAGCAGCTTGGTAGTGGGACAGGGCTACGAGCAGTACTTC. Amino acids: CASSLVVGQGYEQYF.

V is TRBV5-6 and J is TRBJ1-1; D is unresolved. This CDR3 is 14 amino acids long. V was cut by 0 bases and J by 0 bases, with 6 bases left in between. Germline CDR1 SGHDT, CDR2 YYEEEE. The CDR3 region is CASSLGLMNTEAFF. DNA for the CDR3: TGTGCCAGCAGCTTGGGACTGATGAACACTGAAGCTTTCTTT.

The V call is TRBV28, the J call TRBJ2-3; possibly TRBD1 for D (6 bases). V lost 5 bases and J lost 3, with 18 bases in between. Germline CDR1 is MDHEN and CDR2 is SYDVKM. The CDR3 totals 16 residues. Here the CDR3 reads CASSPGAIVGTDTQYF. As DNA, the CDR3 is TGTGCCAGCAGTCCAGGGGCTATTGTTGGTACAGATACGCAGTATTTT.

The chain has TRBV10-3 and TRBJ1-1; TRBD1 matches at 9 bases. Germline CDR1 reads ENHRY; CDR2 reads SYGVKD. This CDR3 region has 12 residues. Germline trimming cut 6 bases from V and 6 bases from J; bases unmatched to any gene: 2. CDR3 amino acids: CAISRDRAEAFF. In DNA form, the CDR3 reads TGTGCCATCAGCCGGGACAGGGCTGAAGCTTTCTTT.

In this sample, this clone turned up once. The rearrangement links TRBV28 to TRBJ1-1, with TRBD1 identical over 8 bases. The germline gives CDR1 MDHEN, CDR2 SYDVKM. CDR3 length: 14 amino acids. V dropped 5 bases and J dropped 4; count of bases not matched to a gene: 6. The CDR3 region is CASSLRTGSTEAFF. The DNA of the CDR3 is TGTGCCAGCAGTCTCCGGACAGGGAGCACTGAAGCTTTCTTT.

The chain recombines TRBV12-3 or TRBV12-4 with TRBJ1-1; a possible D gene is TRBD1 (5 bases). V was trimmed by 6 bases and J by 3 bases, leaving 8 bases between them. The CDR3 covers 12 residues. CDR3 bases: TGTGCCAGCAGCGACAGACACACTGAAGCTTTCTTT. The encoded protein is CASSDRHTEAFF.

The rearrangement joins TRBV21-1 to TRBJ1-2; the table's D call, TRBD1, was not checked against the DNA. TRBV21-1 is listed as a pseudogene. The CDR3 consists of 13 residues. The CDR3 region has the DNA TGTGCCAGCACCCTAGGGGCGATGGGAGGCTACACCTTC. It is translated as CASTLGAMGGYTF.

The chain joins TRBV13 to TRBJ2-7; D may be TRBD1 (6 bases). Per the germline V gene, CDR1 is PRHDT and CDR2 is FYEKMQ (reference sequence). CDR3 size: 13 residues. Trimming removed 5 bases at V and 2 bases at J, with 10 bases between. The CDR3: CASSLGDTYEQYF. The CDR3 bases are TGTGCCAGCAGCCTCGGGGACACCTACGAGCAGTACTTC.

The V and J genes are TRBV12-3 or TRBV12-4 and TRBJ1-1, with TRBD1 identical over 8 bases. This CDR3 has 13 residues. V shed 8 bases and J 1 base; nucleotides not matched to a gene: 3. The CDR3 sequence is CASGQGPNTEAFF. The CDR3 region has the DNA TGTGCCAGCGGACAGGGCCCGAACACTGAAGCTTTCTTT.

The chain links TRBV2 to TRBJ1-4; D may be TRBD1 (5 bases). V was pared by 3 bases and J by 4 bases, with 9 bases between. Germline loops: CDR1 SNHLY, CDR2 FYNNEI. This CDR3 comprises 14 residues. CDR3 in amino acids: CASSDRVLNEKLFF. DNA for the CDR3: TGTGCCAGCAGTGACAGGGTCCTTAATGAAAAACTGTTTTTT.

The CDR3 region is CASSLERGSYNEQFF. The CDR3 DNA reads as TGTGCCAGCAGCTTAGAACGAGGGTCCTACAATGAGCAGTTCTTC. The chain employs TRBV11-3 and TRBJ2-1; TRBD2 might be the D (5 bases). Germline V gives CDR1 SGHNT, CDR2 YENEEA. The V end was cut by 0 bases, the J end by 1 base, with 7 bases between. This CDR3 comprises 15 residues.

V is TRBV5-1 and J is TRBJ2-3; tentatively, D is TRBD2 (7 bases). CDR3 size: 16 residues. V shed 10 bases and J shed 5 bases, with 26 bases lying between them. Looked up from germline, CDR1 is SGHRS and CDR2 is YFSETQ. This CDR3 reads CARTGRGVAWEDTQYF. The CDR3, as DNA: TGCGCCCGCACGGGGAGGGGGGTGGCCTGGGAAGATACGCAGTATTTT. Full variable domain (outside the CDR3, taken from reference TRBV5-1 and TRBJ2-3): KAGVTQTPRYLIKTRGQQVTLSCSPISGHRSVSWYQQTPGQGLQFLFEYFSETQRNKGNFPGRFSGRQFSNSRSEMNVSTLELGDSALYLCARTGRGVAWEDTQYFGPGTRLTVL.

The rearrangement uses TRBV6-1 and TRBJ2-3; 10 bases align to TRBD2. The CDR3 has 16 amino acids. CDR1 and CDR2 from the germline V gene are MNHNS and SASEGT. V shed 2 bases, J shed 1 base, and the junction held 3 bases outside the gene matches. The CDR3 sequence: CASSEQRGGRTDTQYF. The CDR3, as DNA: TGTGCCAGCAGTGAACAGCGGGGGGGTCGCACAGATACGCAGTATTTT.

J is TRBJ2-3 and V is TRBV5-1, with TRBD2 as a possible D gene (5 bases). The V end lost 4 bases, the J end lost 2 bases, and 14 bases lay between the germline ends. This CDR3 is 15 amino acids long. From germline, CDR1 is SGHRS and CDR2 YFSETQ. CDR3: CASSPLGSATDTQYF. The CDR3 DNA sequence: TGCGCCAGCAGCCCATTGGGTAGCGCCACAGATACGCAGTATTTT.

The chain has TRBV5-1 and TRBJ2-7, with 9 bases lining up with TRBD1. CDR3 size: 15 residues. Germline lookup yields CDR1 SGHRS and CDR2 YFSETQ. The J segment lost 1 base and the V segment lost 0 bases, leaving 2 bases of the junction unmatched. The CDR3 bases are TGCGCCAGCAGCTTGGTTGGGACAGGGTCCTACGAGCAGTACTTC. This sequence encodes CASSLVGTGSYEQYF.

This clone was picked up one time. The chain's CDR3 is CASSQDPYGNYGYTF. The CDR3 nucleotides read TGTGCCAGCAGCCAAGACCCTTACGGGAACTATGGCTACACCTTC. The rearrangement links TRBV7-9 to TRBJ1-2, with D hard to call. Per germline, CDR1 SEHNR and CDR2 FQNEAQ (reference sequence). This CDR3 has 15 amino acids. The V end lost 5 bases, the J end lost 2 bases, and 15 bases lay between the germline ends. Drawing the rest from reference TRBV7-9 and TRBJ1-2, the complete variable domain is DTGVSQNPRHKITKRGQNVTFRCDPISEHNRLYWYRQTLGQGPEFLTYFQNEAQLEKSRLLSDRFSAERPKGSFSTLEIQRTEQGDSAMYLCASSQDPYGNYGYTFGSGTRLTVV.

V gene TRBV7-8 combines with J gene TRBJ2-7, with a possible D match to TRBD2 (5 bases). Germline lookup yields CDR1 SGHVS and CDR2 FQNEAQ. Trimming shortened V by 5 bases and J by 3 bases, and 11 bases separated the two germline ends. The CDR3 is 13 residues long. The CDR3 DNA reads TGTGCCAGCAGCCCTCGGGGTTTCTACGAGCAGTACTTC. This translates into CASSPRGFYEQYF.

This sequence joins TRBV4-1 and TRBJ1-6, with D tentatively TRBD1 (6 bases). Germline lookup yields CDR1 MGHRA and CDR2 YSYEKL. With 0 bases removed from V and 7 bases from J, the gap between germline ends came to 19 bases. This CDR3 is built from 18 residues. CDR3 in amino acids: CASSQDHISRGGNSPLHF. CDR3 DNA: TGCGCCAGCAGCCAAGATCACATAAGCAGGGGCGGGAATTCACCCCTCCACTTT.

CDR3: CASSGSLSNQPQHF. CDR3 in DNA: TGCGCCAGCAGCGGGAGTCTTAGCAATCAGCCCCAGCATTTT. The chain employs TRBV10-2 and TRBJ1-5; D unclear. Germline-derived CDR1 and CDR2 are WSHSY and SAAADI. Trimming stripped 6 bases from V and 0 bases from J, with 9 bases between. The CDR3 extends over 14 amino acids.

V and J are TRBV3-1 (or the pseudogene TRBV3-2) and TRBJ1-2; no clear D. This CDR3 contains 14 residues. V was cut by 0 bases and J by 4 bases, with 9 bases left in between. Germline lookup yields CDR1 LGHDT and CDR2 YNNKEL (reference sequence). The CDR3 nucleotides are TGTGCCAGCAGCCAAGACCCCCGTGTCTATGGCTACACCTTC. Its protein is CASSQDPRVYGYTF.

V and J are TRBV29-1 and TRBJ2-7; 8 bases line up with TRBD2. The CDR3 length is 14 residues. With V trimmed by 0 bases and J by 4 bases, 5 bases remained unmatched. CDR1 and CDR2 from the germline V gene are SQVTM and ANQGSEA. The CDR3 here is CSVEDRGGGYEQYF. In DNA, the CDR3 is TGCAGCGTTGAAGACCGGGGGGGCGGATACGAGCAGTACTTC.

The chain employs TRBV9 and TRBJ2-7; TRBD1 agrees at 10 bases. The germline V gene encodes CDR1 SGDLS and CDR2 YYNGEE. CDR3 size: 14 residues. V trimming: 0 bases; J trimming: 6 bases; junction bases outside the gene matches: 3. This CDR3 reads CASSVGTGGPEQYF. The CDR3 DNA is TGTGCCAGCAGCGTAGGGACAGGGGGACCCGAGCAGTACTTC.

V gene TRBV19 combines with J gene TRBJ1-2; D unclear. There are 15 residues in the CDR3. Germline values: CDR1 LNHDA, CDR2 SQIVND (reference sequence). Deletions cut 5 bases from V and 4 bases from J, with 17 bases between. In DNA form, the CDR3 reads TGTGCCAGTAGTGTCTCACTGGCCGGCGGCTATGGCTACACCTTC. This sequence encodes CASSVSLAGGYGYTF.

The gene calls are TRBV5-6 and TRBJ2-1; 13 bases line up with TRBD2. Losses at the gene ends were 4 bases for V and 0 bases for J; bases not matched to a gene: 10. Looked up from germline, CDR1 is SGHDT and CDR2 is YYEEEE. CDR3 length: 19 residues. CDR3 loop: CASSPQPGLAGSSYNEQFF. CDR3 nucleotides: TGTGCCAGCAGCCCACAGCCGGGACTAGCGGGATCCTCCTACAATGAGCAGTTCTTC.

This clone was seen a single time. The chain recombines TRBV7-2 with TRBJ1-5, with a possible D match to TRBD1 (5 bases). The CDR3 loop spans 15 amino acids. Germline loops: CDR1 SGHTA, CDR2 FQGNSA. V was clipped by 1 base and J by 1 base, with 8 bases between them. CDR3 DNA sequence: TGTGCCAGCAGCTTAGAAACAGGAAGCAATCAGCCCCAGCATTTT. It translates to CASSLETGSNQPQHF.

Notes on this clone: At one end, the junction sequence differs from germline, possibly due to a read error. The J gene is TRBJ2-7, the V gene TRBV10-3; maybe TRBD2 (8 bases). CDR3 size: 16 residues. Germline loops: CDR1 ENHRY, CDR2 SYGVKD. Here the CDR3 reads CAIIYPGDRSAGLGDF. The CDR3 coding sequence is TGTGCCATCATCTATCCCGGGGACAGATCCGCGGGACTAGGGGACTTC.

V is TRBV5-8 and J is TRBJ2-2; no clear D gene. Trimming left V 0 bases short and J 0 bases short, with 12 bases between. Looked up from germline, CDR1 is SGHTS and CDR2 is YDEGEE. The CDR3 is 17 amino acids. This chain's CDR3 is CASSLVTATPNTGELFF. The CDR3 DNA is TGTGCCAGCAGCTTGGTTACTGCAACTCCGAACACCGGGGAGCTGTTTTTT.

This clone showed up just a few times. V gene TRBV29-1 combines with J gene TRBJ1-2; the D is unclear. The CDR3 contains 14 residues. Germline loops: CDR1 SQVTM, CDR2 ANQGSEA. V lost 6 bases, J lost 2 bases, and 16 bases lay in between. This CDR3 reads CSVARGEGNYGYTF. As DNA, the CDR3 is TGCAGCGTAGCCCGTGGGGAGGGCAACTATGGCTACACCTTC.

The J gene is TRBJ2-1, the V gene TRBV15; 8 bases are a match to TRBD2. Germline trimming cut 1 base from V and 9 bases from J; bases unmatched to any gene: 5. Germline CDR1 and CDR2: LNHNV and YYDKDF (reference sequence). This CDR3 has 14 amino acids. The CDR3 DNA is TGTGCCACCAGCAGAGCGGGAGGGATCGGTGAGCAGTTCTTC. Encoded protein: CATSRAGGIGEQFF.

The CDR3 DNA sequence: TGTGCCAGCATCAGACAGGGAAAACCCTACGAGCAGTACTTC. Residues: CASIRQGKPYEQYF. The chain has TRBV13 and TRBJ2-7, with TRBD1 matching 7 bases. The CDR3 runs to 14 residues. The germline V gene encodes CDR1 PRHDT and CDR2 FYEKMQ (reference sequence). V lost 7 bases, J lost 2 bases, and 8 bases stayed unmatched. Supplemented by reference TRBV13 and TRBJ2-7, the full variable domain reads AAGVIQSPRHLIKEKRETATLKCYPIPRHDTVYWYQQGPGQDPQFLISFYEKMQSDKGSIPDRFSAQQFSDYHSELNMSSLELGDSALYFCASIRQGKPYEQYFGPGTRLTVT.